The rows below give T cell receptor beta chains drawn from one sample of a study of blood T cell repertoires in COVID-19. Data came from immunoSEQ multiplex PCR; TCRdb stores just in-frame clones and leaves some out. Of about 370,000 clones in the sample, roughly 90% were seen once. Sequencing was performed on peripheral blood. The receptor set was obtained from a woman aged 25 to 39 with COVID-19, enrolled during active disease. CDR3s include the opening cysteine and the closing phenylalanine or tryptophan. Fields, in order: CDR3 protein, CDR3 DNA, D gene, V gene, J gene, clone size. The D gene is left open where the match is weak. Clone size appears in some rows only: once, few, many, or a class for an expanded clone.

cdr3_aa: CASSLDRGTDEQYF; cdr3_nt: TGTGCCAGCAGCCTGGACAGGGGGACCGACGAGCAGTACTTC; d_call: TRBD1; v_call: TRBV7-2; j_call: TRBJ2-7; clone_size: -
cdr3_aa: CASSSRVMDGYTF; cdr3_nt: TGTGCCAGCAGCTCCAGGGTTATGGATGGCTACACCTTC; d_call: -; v_call: TRBV11-2; j_call: TRBJ1-2; clone_size: -
cdr3_aa: CAWSVPGSYNEQFF; cdr3_nt: TGTGCCTGGAGTGTCCCGGGCTCCTACAATGAGCAGTTCTTC; d_call: -; v_call: TRBV30; j_call: TRBJ2-1; clone_size: -
cdr3_aa: CASSQDSGYQPQHF; cdr3_nt: TGTGCCAGCAGCCAAGATTCGGGTTATCAGCCCCAGCATTTT; d_call: -; v_call: TRBV4-2; j_call: TRBJ1-5; clone_size: -
cdr3_aa: CASSPWTGSNSPLHF; cdr3_nt: TGTGCCAGCAGCCCGTGGACAGGGTCCAATTCACCCCTCCACTTT; d_call: TRBD1; v_call: TRBV7-2; j_call: TRBJ1-6; clone_size: -
cdr3_aa: CASSSPSGAPQYSPPRGFF; cdr3_nt: TGTGCCAGCAGCTCCCCCTCAGGGGCCCCTCAGTACAGTCCACCCCGGGGGTTCTTC; d_call: -; v_call: TRBV11-3; j_call: TRBJ2-1; clone_size: -
cdr3_aa: CASSATLNTEAFF; cdr3_nt: TGTGCCAGCAGTGCAACACTGAACACTGAAGCTTTCTTT; d_call: -; v_call: TRBV25-1; j_call: TRBJ1-1; clone_size: -
cdr3_aa: CASSQASDRGSGYTF; cdr3_nt: TGTGCCAGCAGTCAAGCGTCCGATAGGGGATCTGGCTACACCTTC; d_call: -; v_call: TRBV28; j_call: TRBJ1-2; clone_size: -
cdr3_aa: CASSQEAQVTGELFF; cdr3_nt: TGCGCCAGCAGCCAAGAGGCCCAGGTAACCGGGGAGCTGTTTTTT; d_call: -; v_call: TRBV4-1; j_call: TRBJ2-2; clone_size: -
cdr3_aa: CASSPVAALDTQYF; cdr3_nt: TGTGCCAGCAGCCCCGTCGCGGCGCTAGATACGCAGTATTTT; d_call: -; v_call: TRBV7-8; j_call: TRBJ2-3; clone_size: -
cdr3_aa: CASSLEGLAGANEKLFF; cdr3_nt: TGTGCCAGCAGCTTAGAAGGATTGGCAGGGGCTAATGAAAAACTGTTTTTT; d_call: -; v_call: TRBV7-8; j_call: TRBJ1-4; clone_size: -
cdr3_aa: CASSLERRTYSYNEQFF; cdr3_nt: TGTGCCAGCAGCTTGGAGCGGCGGACGTATTCCTACAATGAGCAGTTCTTC; d_call: -; v_call: TRBV5-4; j_call: TRBJ2-1; clone_size: -
cdr3_aa: CASSPGTATNEKLFF; cdr3_nt: TGTGCCAGCAGCCCAGGGACAGCGACTAATGAAAAACTGTTTTTT; d_call: TRBD1; v_call: TRBV11-2; j_call: TRBJ1-4; clone_size: -
cdr3_aa: CASSPPRRGPGELFF; cdr3_nt: TGTGCCAGCAGCCCGCCCCGCAGGGGTCCCGGGGAGCTGTTTTTT; d_call: -; v_call: TRBV11-3; j_call: TRBJ2-2; clone_size: -
cdr3_aa: CASSSRQGNYGYTF; cdr3_nt: TGTGCCAGCAGCTCTCGACAGGGCAACTATGGCTACACCTTC; d_call: TRBD1; v_call: TRBV11-2; j_call: TRBJ1-2; clone_size: -
cdr3_aa: CTSSLRLAGGLSTDTQYF; cdr3_nt: TGCACCAGCAGCCTCCGACTAGCGGGAGGACTCAGCACAGATACGCAGTATTTT; d_call: -; v_call: TRBV1; j_call: TRBJ2-3; clone_size: -
cdr3_aa: CASSQEGRIQETQYF; cdr3_nt: TGCGCCAGCAGCCAAGAGGGCAGAATCCAAGAGACCCAGTACTTC; d_call: -; v_call: TRBV4-1; j_call: TRBJ2-5; clone_size: -
cdr3_aa: CASSQGGAETGELFF; cdr3_nt: TGTGCCAGCAGCCAAGGGGGCGCGGAAACCGGGGAGCTGTTTTTT; d_call: -; v_call: TRBV4-2; j_call: TRBJ2-2; clone_size: -
cdr3_aa: CASTDRAYGYTF; cdr3_nt: TGTGCCAGTACCGACAGGGCTTATGGCTACACCTTC; d_call: TRBD1; v_call: TRBV19; j_call: TRBJ1-2; clone_size: -
cdr3_aa: CASSQRGGFGEQFF; cdr3_nt: TGCGCCAGCAGCCAGCGTGGGGGGTTTGGTGAGCAGTTCTTC; d_call: -; v_call: TRBV4-3; j_call: TRBJ2-1; clone_size: -
cdr3_aa: CAISESGRISGANVLTF; cdr3_nt: TGTGCCATCAGTGAGTCAGGCAGGATCTCTGGGGCCAACGTCCTGACTTTC; d_call: -; v_call: TRBV10-3; j_call: TRBJ2-6; clone_size: -
cdr3_aa: CASSLAQSYEQYF; cdr3_nt: TGTGCCAGCAGCTTAGCGCAGTCCTACGAGCAGTACTTC; d_call: -; v_call: TRBV7-8; j_call: TRBJ2-7; clone_size: -
cdr3_aa: CASRDRELSPLHF; cdr3_nt: TGTGCCAGCCGGGACAGGGAACTTTCACCCCTCCACTTT; d_call: TRBD1; v_call: TRBV7-9; j_call: TRBJ1-6; clone_size: -
cdr3_aa: CASSDQGPPINTEAFF; cdr3_nt: TGTGCCAGCAGTGATCAGGGTCCTCCCATAAACACTGAAGCTTTCTTT; d_call: -; v_call: TRBV2; j_call: TRBJ1-1; clone_size: -
cdr3_aa: CASSFGTGDGYTF; cdr3_nt: TGTGCCAGCAGTTTCGGGACAGGGGATGGCTACACCTTC; d_call: TRBD1; v_call: TRBV6-6; j_call: TRBJ1-2; clone_size: -
cdr3_aa: CASGTGLTDTQYF; cdr3_nt: TGTGCCAGCGGGACAGGACTCACAGATACGCAGTATTTT; d_call: TRBD1; v_call: TRBV6-5; j_call: TRBJ2-3; clone_size: few
cdr3_aa: CASRRRGQGGVDTQYF; cdr3_nt: TGTGCCAGCAGACGCCGGGGACAGGGTGGGGTAGATACGCAGTATTTT; d_call: TRBD1; v_call: TRBV27; j_call: TRBJ2-3; clone_size: -
cdr3_aa: CASSTGTGQETQYF; cdr3_nt: TGTGCCAGCAGCACCGGGACAGGGCAAGAGACCCAGTACTTC; d_call: TRBD1; v_call: TRBV6-5; j_call: TRBJ2-5; clone_size: -
cdr3_aa: CSVVIVGARETQYF; cdr3_nt: TGCAGCGTTGTGATTGTGGGGGCGAGGGAGACCCAGTACTTC; d_call: -; v_call: TRBV29-1; j_call: TRBJ2-5; clone_size: -
cdr3_aa: CASTLNPFTPPLHF; cdr3_nt: TGTGCCAGCACCCTAAACCCTTTTACTCCACCCCTCCACTTT; d_call: -; v_call: TRBV7-2; j_call: TRBJ1-6; clone_size: -
cdr3_aa: CASSYSRTGGWETQYF; cdr3_nt: TGTGCCAGCAGTTACTCCCGGACAGGGGGTTGGGAGACCCAGTACTTC; d_call: TRBD1; v_call: TRBV6-5; j_call: TRBJ2-5; clone_size: -